These 4 T cell receptor beta chains originate from one sample sequenced in a study of blood T cell repertoires in COVID-19. Assay: immunoSEQ multiplex PCR; the TCRdb copy retains only in-frame clones and omits some. The sample includes around 69,000 clones, roughly four fifths of them seen just once. Sequencing was carried out using peripheral blood. Receptors were obtained from a woman in her sixties or seventies with acute or convalescent COVID-19.

CDR3 residues: CASGVWVSGANVLTF. The CDR3 nucleotides read TGTGCCAGCGGAGTTTGGGTCTCTGGGGCCAACGTCCTGACTTTC. The rearrangement uses TRBV27 and TRBJ2-6; no reliable D call. Germline CDR1 reads MNHEY; CDR2 reads SMNVEV (reference sequence). The length of the CDR3 is 15 residues. V lost 8 bases and J 0 bases, leaving 11 bases between the germline ends.

V usage is TRBV12-5 and J usage is TRBJ2-1, with 8 nucleotides matching TRBD1. This CDR3 spans 15 amino acids. After removal of 7 bases from V and 4 bases from J, the junction contained 9 bases not matched to a gene. From germline, CDR1 is LGHNT and CDR2 FRNRAP. The CDR3 loop reads CASASPGGAYNEQFF. CDR3 nucleotide sequence: TGTGCTAGTGCCTCCCCAGGGGGCGCATACAATGAGCAGTTCTTC.

The chain uses TRBV6-6 and TRBJ1-3; D is uncertain. CDR3 length: 15 amino acids. The germline V gene has CDR1 MNHNY and CDR2 SVGAGI (reference sequence). Trimming stripped 6 bases from V and 0 bases from J, with 12 bases between. The CDR3 bases are TGTGCCAGCAGCTCTGGACTTATCTCTGGAAACACCATATATTTT. It codes for CASSSGLISGNTIYF.

V is TRBV6-1 and J is TRBJ1-6; D not resolved. The CDR3 extends over 13 amino acids. The V end was cut by 2 bases, the J end by 8 bases, with 7 bases between. Germline CDR1 MNHNS, CDR2 SASEGT. CDR3 residues: CASSEFSDSPLHF. The CDR3 bases are TGTGCCAGCAGTGAATTCAGCGATTCACCCCTCCACTTT.